The 9 T cell receptor beta chains below were found in one sample sequenced in a study of blood T cell repertoires in COVID-19. Some clones are missing from TCRdb's copy, which holds only in-frame ones; the method was immunoSEQ multiplex PCR. Altogether about 220,000 clones are present, approximately 80% being singletons, with the ten largest covering roughly a tenth. Sequenced material: peripheral blood. The source of these receptors is a man aged 50 to 60 with active or convalescent COVID-19.

The chain couples TRBV19 to TRBJ2-1; the match to TRBD1 covers 9 bases. This CDR3 has 15 residues. Losses at the gene ends were 5 bases for V and 9 bases for J; bases not matched to a gene: 11. CDR1 and CDR2 from the germline V gene are LNHDA and SQIVND (reference sequence). The CDR3 sequence: CASSSGTGYSGEQFF. Written as DNA, the CDR3 is TGTGCCAGTAGTTCCGGGACAGGGTATTCCGGTGAGCAGTTCTTC.

This chain connects TRBV5-1 to TRBJ1-1; tentative D call: TRBD1 (5 bases). Trimming shortened V by 2 bases and J by 3 bases, and 14 bases separated the two germline ends. The CDR3 is made up of 15 amino acids. CDR1 is SGHRS, CDR2 YFSETQ, per germline. CDR3: CASSLMPGSDTEAFF. CDR3 nucleotides: TGCGCCAGCAGCTTAATGCCAGGGTCAGACACTGAAGCTTTCTTT.

The chain links TRBV4-3 to TRBJ2-3, with 8 bases fitting TRBD2. J lost 3 bases, V lost 1 base, and 3 bases had no gene match. The CDR3 totals 15 residues. Germline V gene sequence: CDR1 LGHNA, CDR2 YSLEER. Written as DNA, the CDR3 is TGCGCCAGCAGCCAAGCCAGCGGGGGTACAGATACGCAGTATTTT. Its protein product is CASSQASGGTDTQYF.

The chain is built from TRBV20-1 and TRBJ1-1; D unclear. CDR1 and CDR2 from the germline V gene are DFQATT and SNEGSKA (reference sequence). The V and J ends lost 0 bases and 10 bases respectively, with 9 bases between them. This CDR3 contains 11 residues. CDR3 protein: CSARESGRAFF. CDR3 bases: TGCAGTGCTAGAGAGTCAGGCCGAGCTTTCTTT.

The CDR3 loop reads CASKGDGLYNEQFF. Written as DNA, the CDR3 is TGTGCCAGCAAAGGGGATGGGCTCTACAATGAGCAGTTCTTC. The rearrangement links TRBV25-1 to TRBJ2-1; weak D call: TRBD1 (5 bases). V dropped 7 bases and J dropped 3 bases, with 13 bases sitting between them. Looked up from germline, CDR1 is MGHDK and CDR2 is SYGVNS. This CDR3 contains 14 residues. Full variable domain (rest looked up from reference TRBV25-1 and TRBJ2-1): EADIYQTPRYLVIGTGKKITLECSQTMGHDKMYWYQQDPGMELHLIHYSYGVNSTEKGDLSSESTVSRIRTEHFPLTLESARPSHTSQYLCASKGDGLYNEQFFGPGTRLTVL.

V gene TRBV19 combines with J gene TRBJ2-7; 12 bases map to TRBD2. The CDR3 is 17 residues long. Trimming cost V 6 bases and J 2 bases; bases outside gene matches: 11. Germline V lookup: CDR1 LNHDA, CDR2 SQIVND (reference sequence). CDR3 coding DNA: TGTGCCAGTAGCCGACAGGGTAGACTAGCGGGAGCCTACGAGCAGTACTTC. It is translated as CASSRQGRLAGAYEQYF. Full variable domain (missing parts from reference TRBV19 and TRBJ2-7): DGGITQSPKYLFRKEGQNVTLSCEQNLNHDAMYWYRQDPGQGLRLIYYSQIVNDFQKGDIAEGYSVSREKKESFPLTVTSAQKNPTAFYLCASSRQGRLAGAYEQYFGPGTRLTVT.

J is TRBJ2-3 and V is TRBV18; 8 nucleotides line up with TRBD1. The CDR3 is 15 residues long. Germline trimming cut 6 bases from V and 0 bases from J; bases unmatched to any gene: 5. Germline V gene sequence: CDR1 KGHSH, CDR2 LQKENI. The CDR3 spells CASSPGTGSTDTQYF. The DNA of the CDR3 is TGTGCCAGCTCTCCCGGGACAGGTAGCACAGATACGCAGTATTTT.

V gene TRBV4-1 combines with J gene TRBJ1-1; D remains ambiguous. V was clipped by 6 bases and J by 4 bases, with 12 bases between them. The germline gives CDR1 MGHRA, CDR2 YSYEKL. CDR3 length equals 13 residues. CDR3 loop: CASRFDGGTEAFF. The CDR3 DNA sequence: TGCGCCAGCAGGTTCGACGGCGGCACTGAAGCTTTCTTT.

V and J are TRBV7-2 and TRBJ1-1, with D possibly matching TRBD1 (5 bases). The CDR3 runs 11 residues. Germline-derived CDR1 and CDR2 are SGHTA and FQGNSA. Deletions cut 1 base from V and 8 bases from J, with 5 bases between. The CDR3 DNA follows: TGTGCCAGCAGCTTAGACAGGGAAGCTTTCTTT. It specifies CASSLDREAFF.